In its sample, the clone carrying this T cell receptor (beta chain) was seen once. No antigen is known for it. The PCR was carried out with 60 Vbeta primers and 13 Jbeta primers. Sequencing used immunoSEQ multiplex PCR; TCRdb keeps in-frame clones, though not all of them. The table includes 160,000 or so clones, approximately 80% detected once. The sample comes from a study of cytomegalovirus exposure and HLA in healthy donors. Samples came from healthy bone marrow donors. The study's findings and limits: Among the most significant clusters, several appeared linked to common viral pathogens in a later analysis.

Deletions cut 7 bases from V and 7 bases from J, with 16 bases between. The CDR3 extends over 14 amino acids. From germline, CDR1 is LNHDA and CDR2 SQIVND (reference sequence). The sequencing sample was made of PBMCs. V usage is TRBV19 and J usage is TRBJ2-2, with D possibly TRBD1 on 6 matching bases. The receptor comes from a man in his forties or fifties in good health and CMV-seropositive. The chain's CDR3 is CASKGSPRGGELFF. The DNA for the CDR3 is TGTGCCAGTAAGGGGAGCCCCAGGGGCGGGGAGCTGTTTTTT.